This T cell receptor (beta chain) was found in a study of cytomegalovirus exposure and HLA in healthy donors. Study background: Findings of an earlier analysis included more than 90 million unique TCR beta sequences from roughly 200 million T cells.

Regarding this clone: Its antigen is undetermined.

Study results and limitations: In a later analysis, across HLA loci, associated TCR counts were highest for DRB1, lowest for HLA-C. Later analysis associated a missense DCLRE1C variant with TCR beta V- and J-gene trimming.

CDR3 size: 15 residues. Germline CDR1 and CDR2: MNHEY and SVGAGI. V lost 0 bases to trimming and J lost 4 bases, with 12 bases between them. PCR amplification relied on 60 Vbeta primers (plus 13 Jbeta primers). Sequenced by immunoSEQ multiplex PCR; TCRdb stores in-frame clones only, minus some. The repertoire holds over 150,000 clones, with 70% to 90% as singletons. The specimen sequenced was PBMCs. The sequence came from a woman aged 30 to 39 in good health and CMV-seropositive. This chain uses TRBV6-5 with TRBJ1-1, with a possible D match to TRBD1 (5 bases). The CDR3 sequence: CASSYSIGATTEAFF. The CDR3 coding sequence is TGTGCCAGCAGTTACTCCATAGGGGCCACCACTGAAGCTTTCTTT.